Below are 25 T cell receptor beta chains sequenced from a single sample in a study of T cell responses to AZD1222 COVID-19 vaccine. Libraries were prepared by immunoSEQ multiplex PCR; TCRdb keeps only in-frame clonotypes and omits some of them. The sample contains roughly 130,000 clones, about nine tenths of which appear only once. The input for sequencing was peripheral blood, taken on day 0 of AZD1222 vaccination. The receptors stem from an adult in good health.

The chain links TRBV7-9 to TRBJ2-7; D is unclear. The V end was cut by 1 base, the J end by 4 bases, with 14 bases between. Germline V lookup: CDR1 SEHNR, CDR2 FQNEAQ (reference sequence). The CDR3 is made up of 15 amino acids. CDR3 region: CASSLVARRPYEQYF. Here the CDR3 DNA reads TGTGCCAGCAGCTTAGTTGCTCGTCGGCCATACGAGCAGTACTTC.

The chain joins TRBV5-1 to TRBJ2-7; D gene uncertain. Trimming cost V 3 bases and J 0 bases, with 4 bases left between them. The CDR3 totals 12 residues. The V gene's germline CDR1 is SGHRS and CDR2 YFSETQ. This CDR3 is CASSSSSYEQYF. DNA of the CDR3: TGCGCCAGCAGCTCTAGCTCCTACGAGCAGTACTTC.

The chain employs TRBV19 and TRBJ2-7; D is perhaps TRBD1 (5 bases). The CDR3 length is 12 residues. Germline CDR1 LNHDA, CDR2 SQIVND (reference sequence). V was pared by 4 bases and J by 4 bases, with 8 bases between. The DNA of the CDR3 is TGTGCCAGTAGTAAGAAGGGGTACGAGCAGTACTTC. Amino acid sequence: CASSKKGYEQYF.

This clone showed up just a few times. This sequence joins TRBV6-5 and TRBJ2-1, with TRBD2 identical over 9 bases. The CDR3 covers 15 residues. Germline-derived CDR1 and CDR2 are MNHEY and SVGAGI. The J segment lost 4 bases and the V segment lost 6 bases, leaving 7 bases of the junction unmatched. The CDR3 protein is CASRLAGAPYNEQFF. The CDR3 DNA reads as TGTGCCAGCAGGTTAGCGGGGGCCCCTTACAATGAGCAGTTCTTC.

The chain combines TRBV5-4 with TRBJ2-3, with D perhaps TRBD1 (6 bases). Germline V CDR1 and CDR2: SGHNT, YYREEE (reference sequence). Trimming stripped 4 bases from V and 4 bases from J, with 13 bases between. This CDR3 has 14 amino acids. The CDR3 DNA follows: TGTGCCAGCAGCATTCAGGGGCGGGCAGATACGCAGTATTTT. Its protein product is CASSIQGRADTQYF. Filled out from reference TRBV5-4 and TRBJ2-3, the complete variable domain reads ETGVTQSPTHLIKTRGQQVTLRCSSQSGHNTVSWYQQALGQGPQFIFQYYREEENGRGNFPPRFSGLQFPNYSSELNVNALELDDSALYLCASSIQGRADTQYFGPGTRLTVL.

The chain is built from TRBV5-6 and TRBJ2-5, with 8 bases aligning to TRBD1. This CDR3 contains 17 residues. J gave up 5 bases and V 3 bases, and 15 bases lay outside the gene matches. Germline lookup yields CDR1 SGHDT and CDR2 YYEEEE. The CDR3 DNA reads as TGTGCCAGCAGCTGGTCGAGGACAGGGATTTTAGGGGAGACCCAGTACTTC. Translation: CASSWSRTGILGETQYF.

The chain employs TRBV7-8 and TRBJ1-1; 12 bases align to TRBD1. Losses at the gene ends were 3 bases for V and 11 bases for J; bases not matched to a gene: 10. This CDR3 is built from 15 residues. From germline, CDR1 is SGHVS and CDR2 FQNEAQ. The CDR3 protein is CASSLDGTGGNTAFF. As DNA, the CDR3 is TGTGCCAGCAGCTTGGATGGGACAGGGGGCAATACCGCTTTCTTT.

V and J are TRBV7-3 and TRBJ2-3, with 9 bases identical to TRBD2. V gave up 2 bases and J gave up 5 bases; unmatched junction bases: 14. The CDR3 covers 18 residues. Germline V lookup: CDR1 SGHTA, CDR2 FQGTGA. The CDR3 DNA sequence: TGTGCCAGCAGCTTAGGAGTCATAGCGGGGGCCCCGGGAGATACGCAGTATTTT. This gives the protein CASSLGVIAGAPGDTQYF.

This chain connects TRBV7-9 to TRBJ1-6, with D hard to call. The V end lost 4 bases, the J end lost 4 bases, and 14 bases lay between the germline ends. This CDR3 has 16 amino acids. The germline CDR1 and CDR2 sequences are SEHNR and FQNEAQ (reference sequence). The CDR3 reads CASSSSLAGYNSPLHF. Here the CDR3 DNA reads TGTGCCAGCAGCTCATCCCTGGCCGGTTATAATTCACCCCTCCACTTT.

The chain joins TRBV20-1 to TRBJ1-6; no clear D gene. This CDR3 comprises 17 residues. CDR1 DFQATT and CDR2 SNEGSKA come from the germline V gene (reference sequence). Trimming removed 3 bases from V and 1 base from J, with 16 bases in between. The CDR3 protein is CSASPGFLRSYNSPLHF. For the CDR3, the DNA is TGCAGTGCTAGTCCGGGGTTTTTGAGGTCCTATAATTCACCCCTCCACTTT.

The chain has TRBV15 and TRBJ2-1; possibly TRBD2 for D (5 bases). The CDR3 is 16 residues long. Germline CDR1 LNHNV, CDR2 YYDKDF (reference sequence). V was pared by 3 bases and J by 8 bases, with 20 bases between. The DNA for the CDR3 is TGTGCCACCAGCAGGCAACTCAGCGAGGGTAAATATGAGCAGTTCTTC. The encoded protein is CATSRQLSEGKYEQFF.

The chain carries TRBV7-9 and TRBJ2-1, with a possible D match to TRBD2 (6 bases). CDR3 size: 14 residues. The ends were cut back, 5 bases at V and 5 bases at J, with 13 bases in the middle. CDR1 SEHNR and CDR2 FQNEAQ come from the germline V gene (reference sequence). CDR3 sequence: CASSPRDLNNEQFF. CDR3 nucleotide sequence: TGTGCCAGCAGCCCTCGGGACTTAAACAATGAGCAGTTCTTC.

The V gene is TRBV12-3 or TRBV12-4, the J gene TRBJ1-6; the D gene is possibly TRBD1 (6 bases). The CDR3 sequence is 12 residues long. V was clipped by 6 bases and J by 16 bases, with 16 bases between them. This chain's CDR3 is CASSRRQAQLHF. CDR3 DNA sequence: TGTGCCAGCAGCCGACGACAGGCGCAGCTCCACTTT.

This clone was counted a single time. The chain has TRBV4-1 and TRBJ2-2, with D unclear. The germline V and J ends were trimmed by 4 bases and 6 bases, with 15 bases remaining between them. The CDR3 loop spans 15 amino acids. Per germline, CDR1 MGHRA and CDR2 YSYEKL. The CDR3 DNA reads TGCGCCAGCAGCCCTGGTTTTTTTGGTGCCGGGGAGCTGTTTTTT. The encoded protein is CASSPGFFGAGELFF.

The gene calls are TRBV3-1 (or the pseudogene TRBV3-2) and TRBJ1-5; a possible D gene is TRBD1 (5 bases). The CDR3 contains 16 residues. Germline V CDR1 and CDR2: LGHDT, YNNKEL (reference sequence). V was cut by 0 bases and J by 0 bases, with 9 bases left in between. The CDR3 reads CASSQDGGASNQPQHF. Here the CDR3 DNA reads TGTGCCAGCAGCCAAGATGGCGGGGCTAGCAATCAGCCCCAGCATTTT.

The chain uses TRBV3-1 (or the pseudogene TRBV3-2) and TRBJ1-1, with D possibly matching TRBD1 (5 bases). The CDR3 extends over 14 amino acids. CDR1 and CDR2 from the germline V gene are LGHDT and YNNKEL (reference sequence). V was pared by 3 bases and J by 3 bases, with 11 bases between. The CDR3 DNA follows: TGTGCCAGCAGCCAGCGGGGCACGGACACTGAAGCTTTCTTT. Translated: CASSQRGTDTEAFF.

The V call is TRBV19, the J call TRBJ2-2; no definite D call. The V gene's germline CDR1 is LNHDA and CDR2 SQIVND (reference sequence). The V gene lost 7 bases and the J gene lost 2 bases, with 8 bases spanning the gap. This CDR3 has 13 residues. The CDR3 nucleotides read TGTGCCAGTAACCCATACAACACCGGGGAGCTGTTTTTT. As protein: CASNPYNTGELFF. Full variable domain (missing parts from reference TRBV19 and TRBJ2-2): DGGITQSPKYLFRKEGQNVTLSCEQNLNHDAMYWYRQDPGQGLRLIYYSQIVNDFQKGDIAEGYSVSREKKESFPLTVTSAQKNPTAFYLCASNPYNTGELFFGEGSRLTVL.

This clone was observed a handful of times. Here the CDR3 reads CASRFRSRSNQPQHF. In DNA form, the CDR3 reads TGTGCCAGTAGGTTTCGGTCGAGGAGCAATCAGCCCCAGCATTTT. The chain joins TRBV19 to TRBJ1-5; no clear D gene. The CDR3 is 15 residues long. From germline, CDR1 is LNHDA and CDR2 SQIVND (reference sequence). V was cut by 6 bases and J by 1 base, with 13 bases left in between.

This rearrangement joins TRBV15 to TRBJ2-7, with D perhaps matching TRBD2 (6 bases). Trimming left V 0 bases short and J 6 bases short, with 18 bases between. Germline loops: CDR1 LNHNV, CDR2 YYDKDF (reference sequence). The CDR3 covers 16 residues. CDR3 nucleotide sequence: TGTGCCACCAGCAGAGATTCGTGGAGGGGCTCTGGCGAGCAGTACTTC. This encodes CATSRDSWRGSGEQYF.

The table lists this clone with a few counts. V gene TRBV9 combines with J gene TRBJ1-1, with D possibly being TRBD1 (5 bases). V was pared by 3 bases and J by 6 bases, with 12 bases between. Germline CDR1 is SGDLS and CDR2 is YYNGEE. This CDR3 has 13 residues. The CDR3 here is CASSAGFGAEAFF. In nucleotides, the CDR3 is TGTGCCAGCAGCGCAGGGTTTGGGGCTGAAGCTTTCTTT.

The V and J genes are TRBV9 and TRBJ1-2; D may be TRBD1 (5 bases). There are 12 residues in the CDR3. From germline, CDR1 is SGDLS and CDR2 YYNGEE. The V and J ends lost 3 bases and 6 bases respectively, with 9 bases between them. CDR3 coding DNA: TGTGCCAGCAGCGCTGTAGGGGATGGCTACACCTTC. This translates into CASSAVGDGYTF.

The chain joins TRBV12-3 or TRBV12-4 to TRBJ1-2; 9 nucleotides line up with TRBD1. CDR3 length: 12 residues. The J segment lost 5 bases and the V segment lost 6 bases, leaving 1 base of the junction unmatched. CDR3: CASRGTGYGYTF. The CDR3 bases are TGTGCCAGCAGAGGGACAGGGTATGGCTACACCTTC.

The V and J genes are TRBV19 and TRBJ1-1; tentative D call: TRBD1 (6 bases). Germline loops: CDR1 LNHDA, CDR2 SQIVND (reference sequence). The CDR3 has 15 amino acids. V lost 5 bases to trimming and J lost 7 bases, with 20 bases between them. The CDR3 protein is CASSPLQGNIVEAFF. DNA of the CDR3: TGTGCCAGTAGTCCCTTACAGGGCAACATAGTTGAAGCTTTCTTT. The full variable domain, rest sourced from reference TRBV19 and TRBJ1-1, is DGGITQSPKYLFRKEGQNVTLSCEQNLNHDAMYWYRQDPGQGLRLIYYSQIVNDFQKGDIAEGYSVSREKKESFPLTVTSAQKNPTAFYLCASSPLQGNIVEAFFGQGTRLTVV.

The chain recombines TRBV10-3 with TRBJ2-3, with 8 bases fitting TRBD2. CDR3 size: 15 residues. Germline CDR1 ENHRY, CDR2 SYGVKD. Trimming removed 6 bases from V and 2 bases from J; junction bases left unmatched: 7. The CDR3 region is CAIRSSGGNTDTQYF. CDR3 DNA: TGTGCCATCAGGTCGAGCGGGGGAAACACAGATACGCAGTATTTT.

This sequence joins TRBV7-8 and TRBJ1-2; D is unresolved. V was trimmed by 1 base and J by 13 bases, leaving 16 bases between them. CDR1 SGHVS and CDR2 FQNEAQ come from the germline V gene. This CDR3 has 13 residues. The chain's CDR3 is CASSLVESRAGTF. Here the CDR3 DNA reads TGTGCCAGCAGCTTAGTGGAAAGCCGGGCGGGCACCTTC. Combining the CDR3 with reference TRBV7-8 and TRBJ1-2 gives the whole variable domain GAGVSQSPRYKVAKRGQDVALRCDPISGHVSLFWYQQALGQGPEFLTYFQNEAQLDKSGLPSDRFFAERPEGSVSTLKIQRTQQEDSAVYLCASSLVESRAGTFGSGTRLTVV.